These 32 T cell receptor beta chains share one sample of origin, sequenced in a study of spatial heterogeneity in lung cancer. Time point reported: sample taken at primary tumor resection. The study's findings and limits: Higher tumor mutation counts went along with higher counts of expanded intratumoral alpha and beta TCRs.

These receptors' antigens are unknown. TCRdb processed the 5' RACE reads anew with MiXCR; each CDR3 protein has one entry. The sample has fewer than 15,000 distinct CDR3 sequences, approximately 5.6% seen once. Sequencing used lung tumor tissue, obtained at surgery. Source of these receptors: a female donor with early-stage non-small cell lung cancer.

This clonotype appeared many times. This beta chain appears as a stray read in a library generated for alpha chains; its size is not informative. The chain has TRBV4-1 and TRBJ2-5, with 11 nucleotides matching TRBD2. The CDR3 sequence is 17 residues long. Germline CDR1 MGHRA, CDR2 YSYEKL. After removal of 0 bases from V and 6 bases from J, the junction contained 9 bases not matched to a gene. The CDR3 nucleotides are TGCGCCAGCAGCCAAGAGCACCGTGCTAGCGGGGGGAAGACCCAGTACTTC. As protein: CASSQEHRASGGKTQYF.

The table lists this clonotype with many counts. A library prepared for alpha chains yielded this beta chain as an off-target read; its size is of little meaning. V is TRBV5-6 and J is TRBJ1-4; no clear D gene. Trimming shortened V by 1 base and J by 5 bases, and 12 bases separated the two germline ends. CDR1 is SGHDT and CDR2 is YYEEEE in the germline V gene. This CDR3 comprises 15 residues. The CDR3: CASSLLGERNEKLFF. The CDR3 nucleotides read TGTGCCAGCAGCTTGTTGGGCGAGAGGAATGAAAAACTGTTTTTT.

This clonotype was recorded many times. Because the library targeted alpha chains, this beta chain is an off-target read whose size means little. This sequence joins TRBV2 and TRBJ1-5, with TRBD1 matching over 9 bases. Germline assignment: CDR1 SNHLY and CDR2 FYNNEI. This CDR3 has 14 amino acids. V trimming: 7 bases; J trimming: 5 bases; junction bases outside the gene matches: 6. CDR3 amino acids: CASTRDRADQPQHF. CDR3 bases: TGTGCCAGCACCCGGGACAGGGCGGATCAGCCCCAGCATTTT.

This clonotype was counted ten times or more. A library made for alpha chains picked up this beta chain off target, so its size means little. This chain uses TRBV11-2 with TRBJ2-3, with TRBD1 matching 12 bases. The CDR3 sequence is 17 residues long. Germline lookup yields CDR1 SGHAT and CDR2 FQNNGV. V shed 6 bases, J shed 4 bases, and the junction held 11 bases outside the gene matches. For the CDR3, the DNA is TGTGCCAGCAGTGAACGACGCGGGACAGGGGGCTCAGATACGCAGTATTTT. It encodes CASSERRGTGGSDTQYF.

This clonotype is labeled as medium-sized. As an off-target read in a library built for alpha chains, this beta chain has a frequency of little significance. The gene calls are TRBV7-2 and TRBJ2-5; 8 bases align to TRBD2. The CDR3 length is 15 residues. Germline lookup yields CDR1 SGHTA and CDR2 FQGNSA. V was clipped by 4 bases and J by 2 bases; unmatched bases: 6. The CDR3 is CASSSIAGRQETQYF. The CDR3 DNA reads as TGTGCCAGCAGCTCCATAGCGGGGAGACAAGAGACCCAGTACTTC. Looking up the rest from reference TRBV7-2 and TRBJ2-5 gives the full variable domain: GAGVSQSPSNKVTEKGKDVELRCDPISGHTALYWYRQSLGQGLEFLIYFQGNSAPDKSGLPSDRFSAERTGGSVSTLTIQRTQQEDSAVYLCASSSIAGRQETQYFGPGTRLLVL.

This clonotype occurred many times. This beta chain is off target for a library built for alpha chains, so its abundance means little. The chain is built from TRBV11-2 and TRBJ1-6, with D uncertain. The V end was cut by 5 bases, the J end by 7 bases, with 6 bases between. There are 12 residues in the CDR3. The germline V gene has CDR1 SGHAT and CDR2 FQNNGV. The CDR3 is CASSQPNSPLHF. In nucleotides, the CDR3 is TGTGCCAGCAGCCAACCCAATTCACCCCTCCACTTT.

This clonotype is medium-sized in the sample. This beta chain lies outside the target of a library built for alpha chains; its clone size means little. The chain uses TRBV3-1 and TRBJ1-2, with TRBD1 as a possible D gene (6 bases). Trimming stripped 2 bases from V and 2 bases from J, with 18 bases between. CDR3 length: 17 residues. CDR1 is LGHDT and CDR2 is YNNKEL in the germline V gene (reference sequence). The CDR3 coding sequence is TGTGCCAGCAGCCAATGGGGGGCCTCTCAAATAAACTATGGCTACACCTTC. Translation gives CASSQWGASQINYGYTF.

Relative to its sample, this clonotype is medium-sized (0.01 to 0.1%). This beta chain was picked up by a library intended for alpha chains and is off target, so its count carries little meaning. The genes are TRBV13 and TRBJ1-6; D is perhaps TRBD1 (5 bases). V gave up 3 bases and J gave up 6 bases, with 9 bases separating them. This CDR3 is 14 amino acids long. Germline values: CDR1 PRHDT, CDR2 FYEKMQ (reference sequence). The CDR3 DNA follows: TGTGCCAGCAGCTTGCGGGGGGGTAATTCACCCCTCCACTTT. This gives the protein CASSLRGGNSPLHF.

This clonotype came up many times. This beta chain is a stray sequence in a library constructed for alpha chains; its clone size is not meaningful. The rearrangement uses TRBV6-5 and TRBJ2-3; tentative D call: TRBD2 (5 bases). There are 14 residues in the CDR3. CDR1 and CDR2 (germline): MNHEY, SVGAGI. The V end was cut by 10 bases, the J end by 0 bases, with 14 bases between. The CDR3 coding sequence is TGTGCCACGGGGTGGCGGTCTAGCACAGATACGCAGTATTTT. It specifies CATGWRSSTDTQYF.

Notes on this clonotype: Compared with germline, one end of the junction differs, possibly owing to a read error. This beta chain turned up in a library designed for alpha chains; as an off-target read, its abundance says little. This chain joins TRBV28 and TRBJ2-7; 11 bases map to TRBD1. Per the germline V gene, CDR1 is MDHEN and CDR2 is SYDVKM. The CDR3 loop spans 14 amino acids. DNA of the CDR3: TGTGCCAGCTATCGAAGGACAGGGGGCTACGAGCTGTACTTT. Its protein is CASYRRTGGYELYF.

In its sample, this clonotype was seen many times. This beta chain came through as a stray read in a library set up for alpha chains, and its size says little. V is TRBV20-1 and J is TRBJ2-1; D uncertain. The CDR3 has 10 amino acids. With 5 bases removed from V and 7 bases from J, the gap between germline ends came to 6 bases. From germline, CDR1 is DFQATT and CDR2 SNEGSKA (reference sequence). CDR3 nucleotide sequence: TGCAGTGCTTACCTGAATGAGCAGTTCTTC. Translated, it gives CSAYLNEQFF.

This clonotype was found many times. Since it is a stray read in a library aimed at alpha chains, this beta chain has a size that is not meaningful. The chain couples TRBV3-1 to TRBJ1-2; the D gene is possibly TRBD1 (5 bases). The CDR3 covers 15 residues. Germline lookup yields CDR1 LGHDT and CDR2 YNNKEL (reference sequence). V gave up 7 bases and J gave up 2 bases, with 17 bases separating them. As DNA, the CDR3 is TGTGCCAGCACTCCCCGGGGGAGGTCAAACTATGGCTACACCTTC. This gives the protein CASTPRGRSNYGYTF.

By its share, this clonotype is large. Since the library was made to target alpha chains, this beta chain is a stray read and its abundance is not meaningful. This chain connects TRBV6-5 to TRBJ1-1; tentatively, D is TRBD1 (5 bases). V was pared by 3 bases and J by 7 bases, with 9 bases between. Germline V gene data show CDR1 as MNHEY and CDR2 as SVGAGI. The CDR3 covers 12 residues. The DNA for the CDR3 is TGTGCCAGCAGTTATCTGGGACGTGAAGCTTTCTTT. This encodes CASSYLGREAFF.

This clonotype appeared a few times. The size of this beta chain means little, since it is a stray read in a library made for alpha chains. The J gene is TRBJ2-5, the V gene TRBV18, with D tentatively TRBD2 (5 bases). The V end lost 2 bases, the J end lost 3 bases, and 16 bases lay between the germline ends. CDR1 and CDR2 (germline): KGHSH, LQKENI. The CDR3 extends over 16 amino acids. CDR3 sequence: CASSPSYRYGEETQYF. The CDR3 nucleotides read TGTGCCAGCTCACCATCGTACCGGTACGGGGAAGAGACCCAGTACTTC.

This clonotype is medium-sized within its sample. This beta chain turned up in a library designed for alpha chains; as an off-target read, its abundance says little. CDR3 in amino acids: CSASETRRGGLKEQYF. The CDR3 DNA sequence: TGCAGTGCTAGCGAGACGCGTCGGGGGGGCCTGAAAGAGCAGTACTTC. The chain couples TRBV20-1 to TRBJ2-7; 8 bases map to TRBD2. The ends lost 3 bases at V and 7 bases at J; junction bases unmatched: 17. Per germline, CDR1 DFQATT and CDR2 SNEGSKA (reference sequence). This CDR3 region has 16 residues.

This clonotype showed up many times. This beta chain is a stray read from a library made for alpha chains; its abundance is not meaningful. The chain has TRBV7-9 and TRBJ2-3; TRBD1 is a possible D gene (5 bases). With 2 bases removed from V and 2 bases from J, the gap between germline ends came to 11 bases. Looked up from germline, CDR1 is SEHNR and CDR2 is FQNEAQ (reference sequence). The CDR3 contains 15 residues. In nucleotides, the CDR3 is TGTGCCAGCAGCTTAACCAGGGCCGTCACAGATACGCAGTATTTT. It is translated as CASSLTRAVTDTQYF.

Judged by abundance, this clonotype is medium-sized. The library was built for alpha chains, so this beta chain is an off-target read and its size means little. This chain connects TRBV9 to TRBJ2-2; D uncertain. V dropped 0 bases and J dropped 1 base, with 4 bases sitting between them. Germline CDR1 reads SGDLS; CDR2 reads YYNGEE. CDR3 size: 14 residues. This chain's CDR3 is CASSVGRNTGELFF. CDR3 bases: TGTGCCAGCAGCGTAGGTCGGAACACCGGGGAGCTGTTTTTT.

With respect to this clonotype: Within a library made for alpha chains, this beta chain is off target, and its count is uninformative. The chain combines TRBV5-6 with TRBJ2-1; 13 nucleotides agree with TRBD2. The CDR3 totals 16 residues. Unmatched junction bases numbered 4, after V lost 5 bases and J lost 2 bases. CDR1 is SGHDT, CDR2 YYEEEE, per germline. The CDR3 reads CASSRLAGGPYNEQFF. CDR3 sequence (DNA): TGTGCCAGCAGTCGACTAGCGGGGGGACCCTACAATGAGCAGTTCTTC.

There are many counts of this clonotype. Because this beta chain is a stray read in a library intended to capture alpha chains, its abundance should not be given much weight. The V gene is TRBV20-1, the J gene TRBJ2-3; D call uncertain. V was cut by 6 bases and J by 2 bases, with 12 bases left in between. The germline CDR1 and CDR2 sequences are DFQATT and SNEGSKA (reference sequence). The CDR3 runs to 13 residues. The DNA for the CDR3 is TGCAGTGCCCGCATCGCTTTCACAGATACGCAGTATTTT. Its protein is CSARIAFTDTQYF.

In its sample, this clonotype was seen many times. The library was built for alpha chains, so this beta chain is an off-target read and its size means little. The chain combines TRBV5-5 with TRBJ2-2; tentatively, D is TRBD1 or TRBD2 (5 bases each). The CDR3 runs 15 residues. Trimming stripped 4 bases from V and 3 bases from J, with 13 bases between. CDR1 is SGHKS and CDR2 is YYEKEE in the germline V gene (reference sequence). The CDR3 DNA is TGTGCCAGCAGCGCCCCGGGGCAGCACACCGGGGAGCTGTTTTTT. It encodes CASSAPGQHTGELFF. The complete variable domain, with remaining parts taken from reference TRBV5-5 and TRBJ2-2, reads DAGVTQSPTHLIKTRGQQVTLRCSPISGHKSVSWYQQVLGQGPQFIFQYYEKEERGRGNFPDRFSARQFPNYSSELNVNALLLGDSALYLCASSAPGQHTGELFFGEGSRLTVL.

This clonotype was observed at least ten times. This beta chain is off target for a library built for alpha chains, so its abundance means little. The chain carries TRBV5-1 and TRBJ2-3; unclear D gene. V was shortened by 1 base and J by 2 bases, with 8 bases between the two germline ends. The CDR3 covers 14 residues. Germline assignment: CDR1 SGHRS and CDR2 YFSETQ. The CDR3 DNA sequence: TGCGCCAGCAGCTTGAGGGTAGTCACAGATACGCAGTATTTT. Amino acid sequence: CASSLRVVTDTQYF.

There are many counts of this clonotype. A library made for alpha chains picked up this beta chain off target, so its size means little. The chain couples TRBV25-1 to TRBJ2-2; D call uncertain. Germline CDR1 and CDR2: MGHDK and SYGVNS. The CDR3 is 13 residues long. V gave up 7 bases and J gave up 1 base, with 7 bases separating them. DNA of the CDR3: TGTGCCAGCACCCGAAAGAACACCGGGGAGCTGTTTTTT. It is translated as CASTRKNTGELFF.

This clonotype was observed at least ten times. Little can be read into the size of this beta chain, an off-target read in a library designed for alpha chains. The chain recombines TRBV6-5 with TRBJ2-7; D not resolved. Germline V gives CDR1 MNHEY, CDR2 SVGAGI. The V end was cut by 2 bases, the J end by 4 bases, with 15 bases between. The length of the CDR3 is 15 residues. DNA for the CDR3: TGTGCCAGCAGTTACCTAGGGTTGATGCGGTACGAGCAGTACTTC. Residues: CASSYLGLMRYEQYF.

This clonotype was detected many times. This beta chain came through as a stray read in a library set up for alpha chains, and its size says little. The chain combines TRBV7-9 with TRBJ2-2, with no clear D. This CDR3 has 14 residues. Germline assignment: CDR1 SEHNR and CDR2 FQNEAQ (reference sequence). V lost 2 bases, J lost 1 base, and 5 bases lay in between. The CDR3 bases are TGTGCCAGCAGCTTACTCAGGAACACCGGGGAGCTGTTTTTT. This translates into CASSLLRNTGELFF.

This clonotype was seen repeatedly, ten times or more. Found in a library prepared for alpha chains, this beta chain is an off-target read, and its abundance has little meaning. This rearrangement joins TRBV7-9 to TRBJ2-1, with D tentatively TRBD2 (6 bases). The CDR3 has 14 amino acids. V was trimmed by 3 bases and J by 5 bases, leaving 11 bases between them. Looked up from germline, CDR1 is SEHNR and CDR2 is FQNEAQ (reference sequence). This CDR3 reads CASSFSTSHNEQFF. The DNA for the CDR3 is TGTGCCAGCAGCTTTTCCACTAGCCACAATGAGCAGTTCTTC.

This clonotype was recorded many times. Because this beta chain is a stray read in a library intended to capture alpha chains, its abundance should not be given much weight. This sequence joins TRBV3-1 and TRBJ1-1, with D perhaps TRBD1 (5 bases). The CDR3 has 13 residues. Germline V CDR1 and CDR2: LGHDT, YNNKEL (reference sequence). Trimming left V 2 bases short and J 10 bases short, with 14 bases between. Here the CDR3 DNA reads TGTGCCAGCAGCCAAATGGGGGGGGATGTAGCTTTCTTT. It is translated as CASSQMGGDVAFF.

Many counts were recorded for this clonotype. Because the library targeted alpha chains, this beta chain is an off-target read whose size means little. The J gene is TRBJ1-2, the V gene TRBV28, with D unclear. This CDR3 spans 14 amino acids. V gave up 5 bases and J gave up 6 bases, with 16 bases separating them. The germline gives CDR1 MDHEN, CDR2 SYDVKM. The CDR3 DNA follows: TGTGCCAGCAGTCCCACCCCCGTGCGGAATGGCTACACCTTC. Encoded protein: CASSPTPVRNGYTF.

This clonotype was picked up many times. A library prepared for alpha chains yielded this beta chain as an off-target read; its size is of little meaning. The chain uses TRBV7-2 and TRBJ2-3; D is undetermined. The V end was cut by 1 base, the J end by 2 bases, with 13 bases between. This CDR3 is 16 amino acids long. The germline V gene has CDR1 SGHTA and CDR2 FQGNSA. This CDR3 reads CASSLGARPYTDTQYF. The CDR3 DNA is TGTGCCAGCAGCTTAGGGGCAAGACCCTACACAGATACGCAGTATTTT.

At least ten counts were recorded for this clonotype. This beta chain lies outside the target of a library built for alpha chains; its clone size means little. The chain couples TRBV6-2 or TRBV6-3 to TRBJ2-7; a possible D gene is TRBD1 (5 bases). Trimming took off 2 bases at V and 3 bases at J, with 8 bases between the two ends. Germline values: CDR1 MNHEY, CDR2 SVGEGT. There are 13 residues in the CDR3. CDR3 nucleotide sequence: TGTGCCAGCAGTTACAGGGGAAGCTACGAGCAGTACTTC. Translation: CASSYRGSYEQYF.

This clonotype was observed at least ten times. This beta chain turned up in a library designed for alpha chains; as an off-target read, its abundance says little. This chain uses TRBV7-9 with TRBJ1-6, with D perhaps TRBD1 (6 bases). Germline assignment: CDR1 SEHNR and CDR2 FQNEAQ (reference sequence). The CDR3 sequence is 14 residues long. V dropped 3 bases and J dropped 4 bases, with 7 bases sitting between them. The CDR3 coding sequence is TGTGCCAGCAGCTTGACAGGTTATAATTCACCCCTCCACTTT. Its translation: CASSLTGYNSPLHF.

In its sample, this clonotype was seen many times. Within a library made for alpha chains, this beta chain is off target, and its count is uninformative. V gene TRBV6-1 combines with J gene TRBJ2-1, with 8 bases matching TRBD1. CDR1 and CDR2 from the germline V gene are MNHNS and SASEGT. This CDR3 is built from 15 residues. V dropped 8 bases and J dropped 9; count of bases not matched to a gene: 15. CDR3 bases: TGTGCCAGCCTAAGACGGACAGGGTCGATGGGTGAGCAGTTCTTC. Its protein is CASLRRTGSMGEQFF.

This clonotype was counted many times. Since the library was made to target alpha chains, this beta chain is a stray read and its abundance is not meaningful. The CDR3 spells CSARKNTPAGSHQPQHF. CDR3 in DNA: TGCAGTGCTAGAAAAAATACCCCGGCTGGGAGTCATCAGCCCCAGCATTTT. The J gene is TRBJ1-5, the V gene TRBV20-1, with D uncertain. This CDR3 is 17 amino acids long. Germline V gene data show CDR1 as DFQATT and CDR2 as SNEGSKA (reference sequence). The ends were cut back, 2 bases at V and 5 bases at J, with 22 bases in the middle.